This T cell receptor (beta chain) emerged from a study of CD8 T cells in acute hepatitis C reinfection. This clone was seen once. Study outcomes and limitations: Chronically infected subjects had no follow-up NS3-1073 repertoires. No group differed significantly in the high NS3-1073 repertoire diversity. Overrepresentation in the naive pool did not explain the preferential TRBV04 and TRBV06 usage seen in all groups.

As for time point: acute HCV infection, within 168 days of estimated infection date. No in vitro expansion preceded sequencing of these hepatitis C virus-specific cells, which were studied ex vivo. A positive HCV RNA or antibody test following a negative test within 24 weeks defined acute primary infection. Dead cells were excluded, and live cells stained for CD3, CD8 and CD45RO. This table comes from immunoSEQ multiplex PCR, and its TCRdb copy is limited to in-frame clones, with some not included. Counted here are about 610 clones, under 60% occurring once; the ten biggest clones make up about 46%. V gave up 7 bases and J gave up 5 bases, with 22 bases separating them. The CDR3 contains 17 residues.

This clonotype originated in a woman younger than 45 who spontaneously cleared hepatitis C infection. The sequences come from HCV NS3-1073 tetramer-sorted CD8+ T cells from PBMCs, collected during acute infection. This chain links TRBV5-7 with TRBJ2-6; D uncertain. TRBV5-7 is known as an ORF, though its function is uncertain. DNA of the CDR3: TGTGCCAGCTGGTATCATTGCGTACAAAGTCGGGCCAACGTCCTGACTTTC. The encoded protein is CASWYHCVQSRANVLTF.